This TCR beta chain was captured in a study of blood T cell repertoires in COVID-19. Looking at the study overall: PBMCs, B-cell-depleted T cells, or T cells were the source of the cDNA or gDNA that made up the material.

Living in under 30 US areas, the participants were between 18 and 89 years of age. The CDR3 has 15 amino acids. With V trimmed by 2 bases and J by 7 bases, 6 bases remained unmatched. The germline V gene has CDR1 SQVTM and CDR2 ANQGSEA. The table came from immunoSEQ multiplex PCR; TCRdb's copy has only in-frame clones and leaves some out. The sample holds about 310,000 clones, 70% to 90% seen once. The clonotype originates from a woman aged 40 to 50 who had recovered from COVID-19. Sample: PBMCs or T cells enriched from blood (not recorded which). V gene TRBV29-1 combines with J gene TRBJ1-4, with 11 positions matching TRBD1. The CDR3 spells CSVEKGTGGSEKLFF. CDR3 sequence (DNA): TGCAGCGTTGAAAAGGGGACAGGGGGATCTGAAAAACTGTTTTTT.